The TCR beta chain under discussion was sequenced for a study of T cell clonotyping in hematopoietic cell transplantation. As for time point: recipient sample about 28 days before transplant, after cytoreduction. Some clones are missing from TCRdb's copy, which holds only in-frame ones; the method was immunoSEQ multiplex PCR. The sample lists about 80,000 clones, around 96% seen once, with around 1.7% in the top ten. Germline values: CDR1 SGHTA, CDR2 FQGNSA. The CDR3 consists of 18 residues. Trimming pared 1 base from V and 8 bases from J, leaving 24 bases between. The receptor's source is a woman aged 50 to 60 with acute myeloid leukemia. Some clones in this sample may be carry-over from other donors' samples. The sequencing used peripheral blood mononuclear cells, collected before stem cell transplant. J is TRBJ2-1 and V is TRBV7-2; D is possibly TRBD1 or TRBD2 (5 bases each). Here the CDR3 DNA reads TGTGCCAGCAGCTTAGAGGCAGGGTCGGAGGTTCGGTCCCATGAGCAGTTCTTC. This gives the protein CASSLEAGSEVRSHEQFF.